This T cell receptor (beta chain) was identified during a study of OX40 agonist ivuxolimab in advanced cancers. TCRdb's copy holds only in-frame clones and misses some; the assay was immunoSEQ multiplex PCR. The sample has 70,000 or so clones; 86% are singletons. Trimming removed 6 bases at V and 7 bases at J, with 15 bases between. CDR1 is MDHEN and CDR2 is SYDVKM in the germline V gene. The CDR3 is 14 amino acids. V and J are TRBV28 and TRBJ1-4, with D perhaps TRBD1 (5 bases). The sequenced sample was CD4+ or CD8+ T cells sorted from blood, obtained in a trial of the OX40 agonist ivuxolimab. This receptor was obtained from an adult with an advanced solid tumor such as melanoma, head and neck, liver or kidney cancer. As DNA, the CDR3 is TGTGCCAGCAGCCGTACAGGAACGATTGAAAAACTGTTTTTT. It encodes CASSRTGTIEKLFF.